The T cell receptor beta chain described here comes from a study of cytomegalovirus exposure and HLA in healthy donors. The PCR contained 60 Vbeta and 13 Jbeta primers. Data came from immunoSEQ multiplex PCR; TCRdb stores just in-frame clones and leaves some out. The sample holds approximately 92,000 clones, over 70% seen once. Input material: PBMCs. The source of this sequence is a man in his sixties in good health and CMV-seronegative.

The CDR3 is CASRRTSGPETSNTGELFF. CDR3 nucleotide sequence: TGTGCCAGCAGGAGGACTAGCGGCCCCGAGACCTCGAACACCGGGGAGCTGTTTTTT. The chain links TRBV5-4 to TRBJ2-2, with 10 positions matching TRBD2. With 5 bases clipped from V and 0 bases from J, the junction kept 13 bases outside the gene matches. The CDR3 has 19 amino acids. Germline lookup yields CDR1 SGHNT and CDR2 YYREEE (reference sequence).